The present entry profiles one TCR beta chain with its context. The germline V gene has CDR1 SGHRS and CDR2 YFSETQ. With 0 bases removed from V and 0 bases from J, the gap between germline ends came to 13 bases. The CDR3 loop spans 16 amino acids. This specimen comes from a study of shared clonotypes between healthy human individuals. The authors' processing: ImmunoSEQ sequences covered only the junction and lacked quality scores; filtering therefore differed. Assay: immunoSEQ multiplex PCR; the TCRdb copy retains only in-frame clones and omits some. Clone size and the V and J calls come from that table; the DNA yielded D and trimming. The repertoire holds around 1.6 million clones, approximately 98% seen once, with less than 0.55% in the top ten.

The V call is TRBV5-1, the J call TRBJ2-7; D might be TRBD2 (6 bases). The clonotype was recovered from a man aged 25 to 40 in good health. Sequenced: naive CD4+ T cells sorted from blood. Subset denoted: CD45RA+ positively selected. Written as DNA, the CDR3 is TGCGCCAGCAGCTTGGCCGGGGCGGGAAGCTCCTACGAGCAGTACTTC. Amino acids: CASSLAGAGSSYEQYF.